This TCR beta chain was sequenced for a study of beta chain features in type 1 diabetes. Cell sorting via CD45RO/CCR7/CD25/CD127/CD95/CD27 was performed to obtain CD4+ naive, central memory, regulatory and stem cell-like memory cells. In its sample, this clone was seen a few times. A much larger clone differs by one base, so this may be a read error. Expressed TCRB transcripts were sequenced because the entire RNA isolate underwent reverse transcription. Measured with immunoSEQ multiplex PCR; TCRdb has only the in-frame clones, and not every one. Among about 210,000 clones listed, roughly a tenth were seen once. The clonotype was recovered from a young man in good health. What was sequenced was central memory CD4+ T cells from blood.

The CDR3 region is CASRLGGGAYNEQFF. The CDR3 bases are TGTGCCAGCCGCCTTGGGGGAGGAGCCTACAATGAGCAGTTCTTC. V gene TRBV27 combines with J gene TRBJ2-1; a possible D gene is TRBD2 (6 bases). Germline CDR1 MNHEY, CDR2 SMNVEV (reference sequence). The V end was cut by 8 bases, the J end by 2 bases, with 16 bases between. The CDR3 is made up of 15 amino acids.